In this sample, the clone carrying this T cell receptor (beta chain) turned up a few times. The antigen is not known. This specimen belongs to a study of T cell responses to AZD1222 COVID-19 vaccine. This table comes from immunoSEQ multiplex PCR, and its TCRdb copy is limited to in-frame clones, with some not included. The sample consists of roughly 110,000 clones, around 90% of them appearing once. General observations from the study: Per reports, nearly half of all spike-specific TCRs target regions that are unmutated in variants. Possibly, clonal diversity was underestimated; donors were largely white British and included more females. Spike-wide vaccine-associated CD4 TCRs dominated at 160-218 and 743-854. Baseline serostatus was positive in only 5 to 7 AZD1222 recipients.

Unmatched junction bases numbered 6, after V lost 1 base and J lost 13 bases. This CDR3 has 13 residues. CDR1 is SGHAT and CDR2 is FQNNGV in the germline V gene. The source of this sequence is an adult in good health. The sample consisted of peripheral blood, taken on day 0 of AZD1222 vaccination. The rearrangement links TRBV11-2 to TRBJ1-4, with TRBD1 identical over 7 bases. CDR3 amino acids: CASSLGQGERLFF. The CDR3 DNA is TGTGCCAGCAGCTTAGGGCAGGGGGAGCGACTGTTTTTT.